These 27 T cell receptor beta chains were all obtained from the same sample, sequenced in a study of blood T cell repertoires in COVID-19. Some clones are missing from TCRdb's copy, which holds only in-frame ones; the method was immunoSEQ multiplex PCR. The table includes around 50,000 clones, roughly 83% detected once. Material: peripheral blood. These receptors were obtained from a human donor in a cohort sampled during active COVID-19.

This rearrangement joins TRBV5-1 to TRBJ2-3; weak D call: TRBD1 (6 bases). With 3 bases removed from V and 2 bases from J, the gap between germline ends came to 10 bases. Germline CDR1 and CDR2: SGHRS and YFSETQ. The CDR3 length is 14 residues. Here the CDR3 DNA reads TGCGCCAGCAGCTCGGACAGTCACACAGATACGCAGTATTTT. Its translation: CASSSDSHTDTQYF.

V gene TRBV10-3 combines with J gene TRBJ2-7, with 10 bases lining up with TRBD2. This CDR3 spans 13 amino acids. Unmatched junction bases numbered 5, after V lost 8 bases and J lost 4 bases. Germline lookup yields CDR1 ENHRY and CDR2 SYGVKD. The CDR3, as DNA: TGTGCCATCCAGGCTAGCGGGGGTTACGAGCAGTACTTC. Encoded protein: CAIQASGGYEQYF.

The chain employs TRBV7-9 and TRBJ2-3; tentative D call: TRBD1 (5 bases). Trimming cost V 2 bases and J 1 base, with 13 bases left between them. The CDR3 runs 16 residues. From germline, CDR1 is SEHNR and CDR2 FQNEAQ (reference sequence). The chain's CDR3 is CASSLWGARGTDTQYF. The CDR3 DNA reads as TGTGCCAGCAGCTTATGGGGCGCCAGGGGCACAGATACGCAGTATTTT.

This sequence joins TRBV7-2 and TRBJ2-7; D possibly corresponds to TRBD1 (5 bases). CDR1 and CDR2 (germline): SGHTA, FQGNSA. The CDR3 consists of 14 residues. V was clipped by 4 bases and J by 0 bases, with 10 bases between them. DNA for the CDR3: TGTGCCAGCAGCTCAGGGCATAGCTCCTACGAGCAGTACTTC. Protein sequence: CASSSGHSSYEQYF.

The chain carries TRBV27 and TRBJ1-6; D is uncertain. Germline assignment: CDR1 MNHEY and CDR2 SMNVEV (reference sequence). The CDR3 spans 13 residues. Trimming removed 6 bases at V and 8 bases at J, with 11 bases between. The CDR3 spells CASRGEFHSPLHF. DNA for the CDR3: TGTGCCAGCAGGGGAGAGTTCCATTCACCCCTCCACTTT.

The chain is built from TRBV5-1 and TRBJ1-4; a possible D gene is TRBD1 (5 bases). The CDR3 consists of 14 residues. V was shortened by 7 bases and J by 3 bases, with 13 bases between the two germline ends. Germline CDR1 SGHRS, CDR2 YFSETQ. DNA of the CDR3: TGCGCCAGCGGGCTGGGGCTACCTAATGAAAAACTGTTTTTT. Translation: CASGLGLPNEKLFF.

The chain employs TRBV11-2 and TRBJ1-1; 12 nucleotides align to TRBD1. V was pared by 8 bases and J by 7 bases, with 11 bases of the junction left unmatched. The germline CDR1 and CDR2 sequences are SGHAT and FQNNGV. This CDR3 is built from 15 residues. CDR3 residues: CASGRGGQGAGEAFF. In DNA form, the CDR3 reads TGTGCCAGCGGAAGGGGGGGACAGGGGGCTGGTGAAGCTTTCTTT. Filled out from reference TRBV11-2 and TRBJ1-1, the complete variable domain reads EAGVAQSPRYKIIEKRQSVAFWCNPISGHATLYWYQQILGQGPKLLIQFQNNGVVDDSQLPKDRFSAERLKGVDSTLKIQPAKLEDSAVYLCASGRGGQGAGEAFFGQGTRLTVV.

The chain recombines TRBV27 with TRBJ2-6; 7 nucleotides line up with TRBD2. V trimming: 5 bases; J trimming: 1 base; junction bases outside the gene matches: 8. In germline, CDR1 is MNHEY, CDR2 SMNVEV (reference sequence). The CDR3 totals 17 residues. The CDR3 reads CASSSGLGGSGANVLTF. CDR3 nucleotide sequence: TGTGCCAGCAGTAGTGGCCTCGGGGGGTCTGGGGCCAACGTCCTGACTTTC.

The V call is TRBV10-3, the J call TRBJ1-1; no reliable D call. This CDR3 spans 15 amino acids. Germline V gene data show CDR1 as ENHRY and CDR2 as SYGVKD. V was pared by 0 bases and J by 0 bases, with 8 bases between. The CDR3 region has the DNA TGTGCCATCAGTGAGTCAAGCGGCATGAACACTGAAGCTTTCTTT. As protein: CAISESSGMNTEAFF.

As DNA, the CDR3 is TGTGCCAGCAGCCTCCCAAGCGGGGGTATCAATGAGCAGTTCTTC. It codes for CASSLPSGGINEQFF. This sequence joins TRBV5-4 and TRBJ2-1; 8 bases fit TRBD2. Germline values: CDR1 SGHNT, CDR2 YYREEE (reference sequence). The J segment lost 6 bases and the V segment lost 4 bases, leaving 9 bases of the junction unmatched. The CDR3 totals 15 residues.

The chain recombines TRBV7-2 with TRBJ2-1; maybe TRBD2 (5 bases). The germline V gene has CDR1 SGHTA and CDR2 FQGNSA. The CDR3 loop spans 13 amino acids. V was trimmed by 7 bases and J by 10 bases, leaving 17 bases between them. The CDR3 nucleotides read TGTGCCAGCACCCCCAAGGCGGGTGCCGAGCAGTTCTTC. Residues: CASTPKAGAEQFF.

The chain combines TRBV6-2 or TRBV6-3 with TRBJ2-7; D is perhaps TRBD1 (6 bases). The CDR3 consists of 14 residues. Germline lookup yields CDR1 MNHEY and CDR2 SVGEGT. Deletions cut 4 bases from V and 2 bases from J, with 12 bases between. This CDR3 is CASSSDRMAYEQYF. CDR3 nucleotides: TGTGCCAGCAGTTCCGACAGGATGGCCTACGAGCAGTACTTC.

The V gene is TRBV6-2 or TRBV6-3, the J gene TRBJ1-6, with D hard to call. The CDR3 sequence is 12 residues long. Germline V lookup: CDR1 MNHEY, CDR2 SVGEGT. V was clipped by 2 bases and J by 10 bases, with 6 bases between them. The CDR3 sequence: CASSYKPSPLHF. In DNA, the CDR3 is TGTGCCAGCAGTTACAAGCCCTCACCCCTCCACTTT.

The chain carries TRBV20-1 and TRBJ2-1, with 16 positions matching TRBD2. V was clipped by 3 bases and J by 8 bases; unmatched bases: 7. This CDR3 has 16 amino acids. Looked up from germline, CDR1 is DFQATT and CDR2 is SNEGSKA (reference sequence). CDR3 sequence: CSASPGLAGGPHEQFF. CDR3 nucleotides: TGCAGTGCTAGTCCGGGACTAGCGGGGGGGCCTCATGAGCAGTTCTTC.

The chain employs TRBV30 and TRBJ1-2, with D tentatively TRBD1 (5 bases). V was clipped by 0 bases and J by 4 bases, with 15 bases between them. The CDR3 length is 15 residues. CDR1 and CDR2 (germline): GTSNPN, SVGIG (reference sequence). As DNA, the CDR3 is TGTGCCTGGAGTGTACATCCAGGGTCCGGCTATGGCTACACCTTC. This encodes CAWSVHPGSGYGYTF.

This chain joins TRBV5-4 and TRBJ1-2; weak D call: TRBD1 (6 bases). V lost 6 bases and J 4 bases, leaving 22 bases between the germline ends. The CDR3 is made up of 16 amino acids. In germline, CDR1 is SGHNT, CDR2 YYREEE (reference sequence). The CDR3 loop reads CASTPGGGGLLYGYTF. Written as DNA, the CDR3 is TGTGCCAGCACCCCTGGCGGTGGGGGCCTCCTCTATGGCTACACCTTC.

The rearrangement uses TRBV5-1 and TRBJ2-7, with TRBD1 matching over 8 bases. CDR1 SGHRS and CDR2 YFSETQ come from the germline V gene. The CDR3 has 13 residues. V was clipped by 0 bases and J by 8 bases; unmatched bases: 4. For the CDR3, the DNA is TGCGCCAGCAGCTTGGGGCAGGGGGCCCAGCAGTACTTC. Its protein is CASSLGQGAQQYF.

The chain couples TRBV18 to TRBJ1-6; weak D call: TRBD1 (6 bases). The CDR3 runs 15 residues. V was clipped by 3 bases and J by 7 bases, with 13 bases between them. CDR1 is KGHSH, CDR2 LQKENI, per germline. This chain's CDR3 is CASSPQDRINSPLHF. Written as DNA, the CDR3 is TGTGCCAGCTCACCTCAAGACAGGATCAATTCACCCCTCCACTTT.

The chain recombines TRBV28 with TRBJ1-2, with 9 bases identical to TRBD1. The germline CDR1 and CDR2 sequences are MDHEN and SYDVKM. The CDR3 loop spans 13 amino acids. The V and J ends lost 8 bases and 1 base, in that order; junction bases with no gene match: 2. The CDR3 spells CASGTGLNYGYTF. The CDR3 DNA sequence: TGTGCCAGCGGGACAGGGCTTAACTATGGCTACACCTTC.

J is TRBJ2-1 and V is TRBV27; possible D gene TRBD2, 6 bases. Germline CDR1 and CDR2: MNHEY and SMNVEV (reference sequence). The CDR3 is 12 amino acids. V was trimmed by 4 bases and J by 7 bases, leaving 8 bases between them. Here the CDR3 reads CASSSGLNEQFF. DNA of the CDR3: TGTGCCAGCAGTTCGGGACTTAATGAGCAGTTCTTC.

This clone was found once. CDR3 sequence: CASSFGVHGTDTQYF. In nucleotides, the CDR3 is TGTGCCAGCAGCTTCGGGGTTCATGGCACAGATACGCAGTATTTT. This chain connects TRBV7-2 to TRBJ2-3, with D perhaps TRBD2 (5 bases). Germline values: CDR1 SGHTA, CDR2 FQGNSA. Trimming left V 3 bases short and J 1 base short, with 11 bases between. The CDR3 has 15 residues.

This clone turned up a few times. The chain uses TRBV7-2 and TRBJ2-1; the match to TRBD2 covers 8 bases. With 0 bases clipped from V and 5 bases from J, the junction kept 9 bases outside the gene matches. This CDR3 region has 17 residues. CDR1 is SGHTA and CDR2 is FQGNSA in the germline V gene. For the CDR3, the DNA is TGTGCCAGCAGCTTAGCTCTCGGGGGGGCCGTCAACAATGAGCAGTTCTTC. It codes for CASSLALGGAVNNEQFF.

The rearrangement joins TRBV19 to TRBJ1-5, with 7 bases aligning to TRBD1. The V gene end was trimmed by 6 bases and the J gene end by 0 bases; junction bases not matched to a gene: 14. Germline V gene data show CDR1 as LNHDA and CDR2 as SQIVND (reference sequence). The CDR3 is 18 amino acids. The CDR3 coding sequence is TGTGCCAGTAGCCGGGACAGACGCGGGGCTTATAGCAATCAGCCCCAGCATTTT. Its translation: CASSRDRRGAYSNQPQHF.

This rearrangement joins TRBV6-2 or TRBV6-3 to TRBJ1-5, with D unresolved. V shed 5 bases and J shed 12 bases, with 11 bases lying between them. The germline V gene encodes CDR1 MNHEY and CDR2 SVGEGT. The CDR3 is 11 amino acids. This CDR3 is CASSRGGSQHF. CDR3 sequence (DNA): TGTGCCAGCAGTCGCGGTGGCAGCCAGCATTTT.

This sequence joins TRBV5-1 and TRBJ1-1; D might be TRBD1 (6 bases). Germline CDR1 reads SGHRS; CDR2 reads YFSETQ. Trimming took 4 bases from V and 0 from J, leaving 16 bases between them. The CDR3 sequence is 16 residues long. CDR3 sequence (DNA): TGCGCCAGCAGCCCGGGCGGCGGACAGCTGAACACTGAAGCTTTCTTT. Its translation is CASSPGGGQLNTEAFF.

The chain has TRBV19 and TRBJ2-3; 7 nucleotides align to TRBD1. Germline values: CDR1 LNHDA, CDR2 SQIVND (reference sequence). The CDR3 is 15 amino acids. The ends lost 5 bases at V and 3 bases at J; junction bases unmatched: 8. CDR3 protein: CASSLYRGKTDTQYF. The CDR3 nucleotides read TGTGCCAGTAGTTTGTACAGGGGAAAGACAGATACGCAGTATTTT.

Of note for this clone: Other DNA sequences in the sample encode the same CDR3. The chain couples TRBV11-2 to TRBJ1-6; 10 bases match TRBD1. V was clipped by 1 base and J by 7 bases; unmatched bases: 4. Germline V gives CDR1 SGHAT, CDR2 FQNNGV. The CDR3 has 16 amino acids. CDR3 residues: CASSLGDRGANSPLHF. The DNA of the CDR3 is TGTGCCAGCAGCTTAGGGGACAGGGGAGCCAATTCACCCCTCCACTTT.